Following are 13 T cell receptor beta chains from one sample sequenced in a study of cytomegalovirus exposure and HLA in healthy donors. Primers: 60 Vbeta forward and 13 Jbeta reverse. Produced via immunoSEQ multiplex PCR; TCRdb's table is partial and in-frame only. Its table lists 55,000 or so clones. The sample was PBMCs. The receptors were gathered from a woman in her fifties or sixties in good health and CMV-seropositive.

The CDR3, as DNA: TGCGCCAGCAGACAAATTGGGGGGTTATCCTATGGCTACACCTTC. Translating it yields CASRQIGGLSYGYTF. The chain recombines TRBV4-1 with TRBJ1-2; weak D call: TRBD1 (5 bases). The CDR3 is 15 amino acids. Germline CDR1 reads MGHRA; CDR2 reads YSYEKL. V lost 6 bases and J lost 4, with 18 bases in between.

The V call is TRBV5-1, the J call TRBJ1-2; maybe TRBD1 (6 bases). V lost 3 bases, J lost 1 base, and 19 bases lay in between. This CDR3 has 17 amino acids. Germline V gene sequence: CDR1 SGHRS, CDR2 YFSETQ. The CDR3: CASSYSPQGPFNYGYTF. The CDR3 coding sequence is TGCGCCAGCAGCTATTCTCCACAGGGTCCTTTTAACTATGGCTACACCTTC.

The J gene is TRBJ2-3, the V gene TRBV7-3; 8 bases fit TRBD2. The CDR3 has 15 amino acids. Trimming at V came to 6 bases and at J to 1 base, leaving 6 bases not matched to a gene. The germline gives CDR1 SGHTA, CDR2 FQGTGA. CDR3 loop: CASSLGGLGTDTQYF. In DNA, the CDR3 is TGTGCCAGCAGTTTGGGGGGACTAGGCACAGATACGCAGTATTTT. Drawing the rest from reference TRBV7-3 and TRBJ2-3, the complete variable domain is GAGVSQTPSNKVTEKGKYVELRCDPISGHTALYWYRQSLGQGPEFLIYFQGTGAADDSGLPNDRFFAVRPEGSVSTLKIQRTERGDSAVYLCASSLGGLGTDTQYFGPGTRLTVL.

This sequence joins TRBV9 and TRBJ2-2, with 8 bases that match TRBD1. CDR1 and CDR2 from the germline V gene are SGDLS and YYNGEE. The CDR3 consists of 16 residues. The J segment lost 4 bases and the V segment lost 1 base, leaving 6 bases of the junction unmatched. The CDR3: CASSVRQGATTGELFF. In DNA form, the CDR3 reads TGTGCCAGCAGCGTAAGGCAGGGGGCGACCACCGGGGAGCTGTTTTTT.

The CDR3 loop is CASSLMGQGANYGYTF. The CDR3 DNA is TGTGCCAGCAGCTTGATGGGACAGGGGGCGAACTATGGCTACACCTTC. The chain uses TRBV5-8 and TRBJ1-2, with 12 bases identical to TRBD1. Germline CDR1 and CDR2: SGHTS and YDEGEE. CDR3 size: 16 residues. J was trimmed by 2 bases and V by 1 base; bases with no gene match: 3. The full variable domain, rest sourced from reference TRBV5-8 and TRBJ1-2, is EAGVTQSPTHLIKTRGQQATLRCSPISGHTSVYWYQQALGLGLQFLLWYDEGEERNRGNFPPRFSGRQFPNYSSELNVNALELEDSALYLCASSLMGQGANYGYTFGSGTRLTVV.

This chain joins TRBV19 and TRBJ2-1; tentatively, D is TRBD1 (6 bases). V dropped 4 bases and J dropped 8 bases, with 15 bases sitting between them. The CDR3 has 14 amino acids. Germline V gene lookup returns CDR1 LNHDA and CDR2 SQIVND (reference sequence). DNA for the CDR3: TGTGCCAGTAGTAAGAACAGGGTTGGGGATGAGCAGTTCTTC. Protein sequence: CASSKNRVGDEQFF. Full variable domain (outside the CDR3, taken from reference TRBV19 and TRBJ2-1): DGGITQSPKYLFRKEGQNVTLSCEQNLNHDAMYWYRQDPGQGLRLIYYSQIVNDFQKGDIAEGYSVSREKKESFPLTVTSAQKNPTAFYLCASSKNRVGDEQFFGPGTRLTVL.

This chain links TRBV2 with TRBJ2-2; TRBD2 agrees at 10 bases. From germline, CDR1 is SNHLY and CDR2 FYNNEI. This CDR3 has 16 amino acids. V was clipped by 6 bases and J by 6 bases; unmatched bases: 10. CDR3 sequence: CASSPARTSGSGELFF. The CDR3 bases are TGTGCCAGCAGCCCCGCGAGGACTAGCGGATCCGGGGAGCTGTTTTTT.

This rearrangement joins TRBV2 to TRBJ1-5, with D maybe TRBD1 (5 bases). V gave up 5 bases and J gave up 7 bases, with 15 bases separating them. Germline V gene data show CDR1 as SNHLY and CDR2 as FYNNEI. CDR3 size: 14 residues. The CDR3 region has the DNA TGTGCCAGCAGTCAGGGTTTAATGGGGCAGCCCCAGCATTTT. Translation: CASSQGLMGQPQHF.

The chain carries TRBV30 and TRBJ1-6, with 7 bases that match TRBD1. This CDR3 region has 14 residues. V was clipped by 3 bases and J by 10 bases; unmatched bases: 9. Germline V gene data show CDR1 as GTSNPN and CDR2 as SVGIG (reference sequence). The CDR3 protein is CAWRGQAGNSPLHF. CDR3 coding DNA: TGTGCCTGGAGAGGACAGGCCGGGAACTCACCCCTCCACTTT.

The chain has TRBV11-2 and TRBJ2-5; the match to TRBD2 covers 9 bases. CDR3 length equals 15 residues. J gave up 8 bases and V 1 base, and 8 bases lay outside the gene matches. Germline V CDR1 and CDR2: SGHAT, FQNNGV. CDR3 protein: CASSLARGTSTTQYF. The CDR3 coding sequence is TGTGCCAGCAGCTTAGCAAGGGGGACTAGCACCACCCAGTACTTC.

The chain is built from TRBV9 and TRBJ1-3, with D possibly being TRBD1 (5 bases). The CDR3 extends over 16 amino acids. The germline V gene has CDR1 SGDLS and CDR2 YYNGEE. V gave up 5 bases and J gave up 1 base, with 16 bases separating them. In DNA form, the CDR3 reads TGTGCCAGCAGTCACAGGTTTGAAAAGTCTGGAAACACCATATATTTT. Amino acids: CASSHRFEKSGNTIYF.

The rearrangement links TRBV7-2 to TRBJ2-7; 8 nucleotides agree with TRBD2. The length of the CDR3 is 13 residues. The V gene end was trimmed by 2 bases and the J gene end by 4 bases; junction bases not matched to a gene: 1. CDR1 and CDR2 from the germline V gene are SGHTA and FQGNSA. The CDR3 coding sequence is TGTGCCAGCAGCTTAAGCGGGAGTTACGAGCAGTACTTC. Its protein is CASSLSGSYEQYF.

V usage is TRBV2 and J usage is TRBJ2-2; D unresolved. Deletions cut 6 bases from V and 4 bases from J, with 12 bases between. The V gene's germline CDR1 is SNHLY and CDR2 FYNNEI. The CDR3 is 14 residues long. The CDR3: CASSWAFLTGELFF. The CDR3 bases are TGTGCCAGCAGCTGGGCCTTTCTCACCGGGGAGCTGTTTTTT.